This is a list of T cell receptor beta chains from one sample in a study of OX40 agonist ivuxolimab in advanced cancers. Clones were read by immunoSEQ multiplex PCR, and TCRdb kept only the in-frame ones, dropping some. The repertoire holds more than 25,000 clones, with 75% to 90% as singletons. Source: CD4+ or CD8+ T cells sorted from blood, taken in a trial of the OX40 agonist ivuxolimab. The receptors originated from an adult with an advanced solid tumor such as melanoma, head and neck, liver or kidney cancer. Each CDR3 is given with its conserved first and last residue. A D gene is named only where the DNA matches it firmly. Some rows have no size entry. The others give once, few or many, or a class for an expanded clone.

CDR3aa	CDR3nt	d_gene	j_gene	v_gene	abundance
CASSEYHADTQYF	TGTGCCAGCAGTGAATATCACGCAGATACGCAGTATTTT	.	TRBJ2-3	TRBV25-1	.
CSVELGIYTGELFF	TGCAGCGTTGAACTAGGGATATACACCGGGGAGCTGTTTTTT	.	TRBJ2-2	TRBV29-1	.
CASSLGTGELYGYTF	TGTGCCAGCAGCTTAGGGACAGGGGAACTCTATGGCTACACCTTC	TRBD1	TRBJ1-2	TRBV7-9	few
CASSVRDGNYEQYF	TGTGCCAGCAGCGTCCGGGACGGGAACTACGAGCAGTACTTC	.	TRBJ2-7	TRBV9	.
CASSLQREVFDEQYF	TGTGCCAGCAGTTTACAACGGGAGGTCTTCGACGAGCAGTACTTC	TRBD2	TRBJ2-7	TRBV28	.
CASSQVARDNYEQYF	TGCGCCAGCAGCCAAGTGGCCCGGGACAACTACGAGCAGTACTTC	.	TRBJ2-7	TRBV4-1	.
CASSHGTDFTDTQYF	TGTGCCAGCAGCCACGGGACAGACTTCACAGATACGCAGTATTTT	TRBD1	TRBJ2-3	TRBV7-9	medium-sized
CASSLAFQETQYF	TGTGCCAGCAGCTTAGCTTTCCAAGAGACCCAGTACTTC	.	TRBJ2-5	TRBV11-1	.
CASSFTDTQYF	TGTGCCAGCAGCTTCACAGATACGCAGTATTTT	.	TRBJ2-3	TRBV25-1	.
CASSLSVNYGYTF	TGTGCCAGCAGTTTAAGTGTTAACTATGGCTACACCTTC	.	TRBJ1-2	TRBV28	few
CASSIGTSGNTGELFF	TGTGCCAGCAGTATAGGGACTAGCGGGAACACCGGGGAGCTGTTTTTT	TRBD2	TRBJ2-2	TRBV2	few
CASSDWENTEAFF	TGTGCCAGCAGTGACTGGGAGAACACTGAAGCTTTCTTT	.	TRBJ1-1	TRBV2	once
CASSIVGGTTEAFF	TGTGCCAGTAGTATAGTAGGAGGGACCACTGAAGCTTTCTTT	.	TRBJ1-1	TRBV19	once
CASSQGPRETNTGELFF	TGCGCCAGCAGCCAAGGCCCGCGTGAGACGAACACCGGGGAGCTGTTTTTT	.	TRBJ2-2	TRBV4-1	.
CASSGGLAGYEQYF	TGCGCCAGCAGCGGGGGACTAGCGGGGTACGAGCAGTACTTC	TRBD2	TRBJ2-7	TRBV10-2	.
CASSSGQGTYEQYF	TGTGCCAGCAGCTCCGGACAGGGAACTTACGAGCAGTACTTC	TRBD1	TRBJ2-7	TRBV13	.
CASSLAPRENTGELFF	TGTGCCAGCAGCTTAGCCCCCCGGGAGAACACCGGGGAGCTGTTTTTT	.	TRBJ2-2	TRBV7-8	.
CASSSADLTEAFF	TGTGCCAGCAGTAGCGCGGACTTGACTGAAGCTTTCTTT	.	TRBJ1-1	TRBV2	.
CASTGLSSYNEQFF	TGTGCCAGCACCGGGCTAAGCTCCTACAATGAGCAGTTCTTC	.	TRBJ2-1	TRBV5-6	.
CSVEGTEESNNEKLFF	TGCAGCGTTGAAGGGACAGAAGAGTCTAATAATGAAAAACTGTTTTTT	.	TRBJ1-4	TRBV29-1	.
CASSHREGASYNEQFF	TGTGCCAGCAGCCATCGAGAGGGAGCCTCCTACAATGAGCAGTTCTTC	.	TRBJ2-1	TRBV9	.
CASSSLKDVWDQGPQYF	TGTGCCAGCAGCTCACTTAAAGACGTTTGGGATCAAGGTCCGCAGTACTTC	.	TRBJ2-7	TRBV11-2	.